This is a list of T cell receptor beta chains from one sample in a study of OX40 agonist ivuxolimab in advanced cancers. Data came from immunoSEQ multiplex PCR; TCRdb stores just in-frame clones and leaves some out. The table includes roughly 10,000 clones, 60% to 70% detected once. Material: CD4+ or CD8+ T cells sorted from blood, obtained in a trial of the OX40 agonist ivuxolimab. Source of these receptors: an adult with an advanced solid tumor such as melanoma, head and neck, liver or kidney cancer. The CDR3 runs from the conserved cysteine through the conserved F or W. Each record gives: V gene, J gene, clone size, D gene, CDR3 DNA, CDR3 protein. A D gene is named only where the DNA matches it firmly. Clone sizes are given selectively: once, few, many, or a class where the clone is expanded.

TRBV27	TRBJ2-3	NA	NA	TGTGCCAGCAGTTTAATGGCCCCGGGGGCCACAGATACGCAGTATTTT	CASSLMAPGATDTQYF
TRBV5-1	TRBJ1-1	NA	NA	TGCGCCAGCAGCTTAGGAGACGGCACTGAAGCTTTCTTT	CASSLGDGTEAFF
TRBV4-1	TRBJ2-1	NA	NA	TGCGCCAGCAGCCGACCTGGGACGGATGAGCAGTTCTTC	CASSRPGTDEQFF
TRBV4-3	TRBJ2-3	NA	TRBD1	TGCGCCAGCAGCCCGGCGGCAGGGGGAGTCACAGATACGCAGTATTTT	CASSPAAGGVTDTQYF
TRBV6-4	TRBJ2-3	NA	TRBD2	TGTGCCAGCAGTGACACTAGCGGGGGGGCAGATACGCAGTATTTT	CASSDTSGGADTQYF
TRBV7-6	TRBJ1-6	few	NA	TGTGCCAGCAGCTTAGCGGAGGGGACACCCCTCCACTTT	CASSLAEGTPLHF
TRBV11-1	TRBJ2-7	NA	NA	TGTGCCAGCAGCTTAGCGGGGAGCTCCTACGAGCAGTACTTC	CASSLAGSSYEQYF
TRBV13	TRBJ2-7	NA	TRBD1	TGTGCCAGCAGCGAAACCGGGACAGGAGCCTACGAGCAGTACTTC	CASSETGTGAYEQYF
TRBV7-6	TRBJ2-2	NA	NA	TGTGCCAGCAGCTTAGGGTTCCTAGCCGACACCGGGGAGCTGTTTTTT	CASSLGFLADTGELFF
TRBV15	TRBJ2-5	NA	NA	TGTGCCACCAGCAGAGCAGGGAGGTCCGTGCAAGAGACCCAGTACTTC	CATSRAGRSVQETQYF
TRBV6-1	TRBJ1-1	NA	NA	TGTGCCAGCGTACAGAGCCTACTGAACACTGAAGCTTTCTTT	CASVQSLLNTEAFF
TRBV10-3	TRBJ1-6	NA	NA	TGTGCCATCAGTGAGTCGGCGAGGGTGAGGAATTCACCCCTCCACTTT	CAISESARVRNSPLHF
TRBV5-5	TRBJ1-6	NA	NA	TGTGCCAGCAGCTTAAGTTTGGAGACCTATAATTCACCCCTCCACTTT	CASSLSLETYNSPLHF
TRBV15	TRBJ1-6	NA	NA	TGTGCCACCAGCAGAGATCAAGGGGGGCAGGATTCACCCCTCCACTTT	CATSRDQGGQDSPLHF
TRBV7-3	TRBJ2-1	NA	TRBD2	TGTGCCAGCAGCTCAAATAGCGGGAATCCTGGAGAGCAGTTCTTC	CASSSNSGNPGEQFF
TRBV27	TRBJ2-7	NA	NA	TGTGCCAGCATGCCGCGGGGAGCCTCCTACGAGCAGTACTTC	CASMPRGASYEQYF
TRBV7-9	TRBJ2-7	NA	NA	TGTGCCAGCAGCTCCGACACAGGTAAACAACCCTACGAGCAGTACTTC	CASSSDTGKQPYEQYF
TRBV11-2	TRBJ1-4	medium-sized	NA	TGTGCCAGCAGCTTATCCTACAGTAAGAATGAAAAACTGTTTTTT	CASSLSYSKNEKLFF
TRBV7-6	TRBJ2-1	large	TRBD2	TGTGCCAGCAGCTTTACTAGCGGGGGGGCGTTCTACAATGAGCAGTTCTTC	CASSFTSGGAFYNEQFF
TRBV19	TRBJ1-6	NA	NA	TGTGCCAGTAGTCTTGCAGACTCCTATAATTCACCCCTCCACTTT	CASSLADSYNSPLHF
TRBV6-4	TRBJ2-3	few	TRBD2	TGTGCCAGCAGCCTCGGGACTAGCGGTCCAGATACGCAGTATTTT	CASSLGTSGPDTQYF
TRBV27	TRBJ2-7	NA	NA	TGTGCCAGCAGTTTGGTGCCCCAGAGGTACGAGCAGTACTTC	CASSLVPQRYEQYF
TRBV19	TRBJ1-5	NA	TRBD1	TGTGCCATTTCGGACAGGGGCGGCAATCAGCCCCAGCATTTT	CAISDRGGNQPQHF
TRBV6-5	TRBJ1-6	NA	NA	TGTGCCAGCAGTTACGCCGGCGGGGACGGCAATTCACCCCTCCACTTT	CASSYAGGDGNSPLHF
TRBV11-2	TRBJ2-7	NA	TRBD1	TGTGCCAGCAGCCCCGGACAGGTAGCCTACGAGCAGTACTTC	CASSPGQVAYEQYF